This record concerns one T cell receptor beta chain sequence. This record comes from a study of blood T cell repertoires in COVID-19. The authors' processing: Reference gene primer amplification gave estimated nucleated cell counts. Generated by immunoSEQ multiplex PCR, the TCRdb table keeps only in-frame clones and is missing some. D and trimming come from the DNA, and the V and J calls and clone size come from that table. The repertoire consists of 150,000 to 200,000 clones, with about 83% occurring once and the leading ten covering roughly 13%. This CDR3 spans 15 amino acids. V was pared by 5 bases and J by 1 base, with 7 bases of the junction left unmatched. CDR1 and CDR2 (germline): KGHSH, LQKENI.

Sequenced: peripheral blood. The chain joins TRBV18 to TRBJ2-5, with 7 positions matching TRBD2. The sequence came from a man in his 70s who had recovered from COVID-19. The DNA of the CDR3 is TGTGCCAGCTCATTAGGACTAGATCTCCAAGAGACCCAGTACTTC. Translating it yields CASSLGLDLQETQYF. The variable domain in full, with the rest retrieved from reference TRBV18 and TRBJ2-5, is NAGVMQNPRHLVRRRGQEARLRCSPMKGHSHVYWYRQLPEEGLKFMVYLQKENIIDESGMPKERFSAEFPKEGPSILRIQQVVRGDSAAYFCASSLGLDLQETQYFGPGTRLLVL.